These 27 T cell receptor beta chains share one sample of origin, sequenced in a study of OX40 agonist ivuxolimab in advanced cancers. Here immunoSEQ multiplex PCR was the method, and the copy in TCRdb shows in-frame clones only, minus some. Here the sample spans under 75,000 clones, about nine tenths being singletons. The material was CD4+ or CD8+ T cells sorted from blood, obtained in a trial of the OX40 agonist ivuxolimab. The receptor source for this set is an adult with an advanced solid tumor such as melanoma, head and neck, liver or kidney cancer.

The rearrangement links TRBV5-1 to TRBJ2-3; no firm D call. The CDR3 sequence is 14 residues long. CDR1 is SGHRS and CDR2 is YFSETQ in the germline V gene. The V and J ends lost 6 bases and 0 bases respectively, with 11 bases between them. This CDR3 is CASKGGPSTDTQYF. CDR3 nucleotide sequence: TGCGCCAGCAAAGGCGGTCCTAGCACAGATACGCAGTATTTT.

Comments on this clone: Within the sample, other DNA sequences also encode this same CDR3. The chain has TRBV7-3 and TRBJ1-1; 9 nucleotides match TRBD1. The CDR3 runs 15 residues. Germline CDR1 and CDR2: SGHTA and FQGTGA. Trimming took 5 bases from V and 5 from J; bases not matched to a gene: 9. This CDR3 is CASSLTGGPGTEAFF. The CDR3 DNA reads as TGTGCCAGCAGCCTGACAGGGGGACCGGGAACTGAAGCTTTCTTT.

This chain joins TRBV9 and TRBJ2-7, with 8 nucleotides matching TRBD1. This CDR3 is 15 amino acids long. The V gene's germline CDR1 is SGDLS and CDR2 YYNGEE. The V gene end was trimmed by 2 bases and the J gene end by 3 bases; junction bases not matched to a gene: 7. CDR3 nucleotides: TGTGCCAGCAGCGTCGCCGCGACAGGGGACTACGAGCAGTACTTC. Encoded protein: CASSVAATGDYEQYF.

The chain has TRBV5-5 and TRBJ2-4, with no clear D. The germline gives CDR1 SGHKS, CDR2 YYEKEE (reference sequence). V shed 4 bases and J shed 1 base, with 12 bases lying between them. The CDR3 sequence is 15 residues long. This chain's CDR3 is CASSLNWAAKNIQYF. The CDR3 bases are TGTGCCAGCAGCCTTAACTGGGCTGCCAAAAACATTCAGTACTTC.

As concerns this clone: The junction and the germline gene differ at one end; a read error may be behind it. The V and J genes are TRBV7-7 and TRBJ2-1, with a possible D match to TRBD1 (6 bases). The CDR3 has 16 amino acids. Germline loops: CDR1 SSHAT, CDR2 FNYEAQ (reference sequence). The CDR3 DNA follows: TGTGCTAGCAGCTTACAGGGACAAAGCTCCTACAATGAGCAGTTCTTC. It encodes CASSLQGQSSYNEQFF.

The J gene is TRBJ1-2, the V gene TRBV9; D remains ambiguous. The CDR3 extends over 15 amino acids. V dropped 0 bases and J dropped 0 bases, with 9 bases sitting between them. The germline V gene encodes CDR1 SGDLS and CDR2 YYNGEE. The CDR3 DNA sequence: TGTGCCAGCAGCGTAGGAGGGTCCGCTAACTATGGCTACACCTTC. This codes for CASSVGGSANYGYTF. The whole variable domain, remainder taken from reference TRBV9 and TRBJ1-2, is DSGVTQTPKHLITATGQRVTLRCSPRSGDLSVYWYQQSLDQGLQFLIQYYNGEERAKGNILERFSAQQFPDLHSELNLSSLELGDSALYFCASSVGGSANYGYTFGSGTRLTVV.

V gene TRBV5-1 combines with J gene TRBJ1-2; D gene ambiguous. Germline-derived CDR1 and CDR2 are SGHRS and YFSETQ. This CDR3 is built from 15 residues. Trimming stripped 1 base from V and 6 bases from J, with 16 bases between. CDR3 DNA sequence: TGCGCCAGCAGCTTGAAGGATAGTGCCGGCGATGGCTACACCTTC. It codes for CASSLKDSAGDGYTF.

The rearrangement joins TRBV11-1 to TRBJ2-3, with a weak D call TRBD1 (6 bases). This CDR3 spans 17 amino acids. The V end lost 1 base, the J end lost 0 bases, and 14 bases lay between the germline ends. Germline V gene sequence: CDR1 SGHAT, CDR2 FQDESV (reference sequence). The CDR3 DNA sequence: TGTGCCAGCAGCTTAGTGGGGCTTACAGGGAGCACAGATACGCAGTATTTT. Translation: CASSLVGLTGSTDTQYF.

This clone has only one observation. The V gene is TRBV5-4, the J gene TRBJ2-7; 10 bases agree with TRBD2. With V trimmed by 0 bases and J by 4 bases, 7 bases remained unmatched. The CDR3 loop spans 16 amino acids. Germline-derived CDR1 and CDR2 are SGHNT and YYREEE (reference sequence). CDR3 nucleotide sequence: TGTGCCAGCAGCTTGGTCCCCAGCGGGGGGGCTTACGAGCAGTACTTC. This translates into CASSLVPSGGAYEQYF.

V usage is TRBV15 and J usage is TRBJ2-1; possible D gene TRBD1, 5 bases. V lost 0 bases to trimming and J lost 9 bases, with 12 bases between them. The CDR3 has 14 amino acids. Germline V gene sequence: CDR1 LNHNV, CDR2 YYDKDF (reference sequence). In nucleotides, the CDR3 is TGTGCCACCAGCAGAGAGGAAAGGGGCGGTGAGCAGTTCTTC. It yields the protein CATSREERGGEQFF. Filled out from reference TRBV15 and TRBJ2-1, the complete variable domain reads DAMVIQNPRYQVTQFGKPVTLSCSQTLNHNVMYWYQQKSSQAPKLLFHYYDKDFNNEADTPDNFQSRRPNTSFCFLDIRSPGLGDTAMYLCATSREERGGEQFFGPGTRLTVL.

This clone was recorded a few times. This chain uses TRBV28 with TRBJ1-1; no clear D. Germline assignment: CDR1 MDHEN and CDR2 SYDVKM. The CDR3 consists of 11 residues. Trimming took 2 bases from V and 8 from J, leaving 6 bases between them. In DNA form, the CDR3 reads TGTGCCAGCAGTTTAGTGGGCGAAGCTTTCTTT. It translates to CASSLVGEAFF.

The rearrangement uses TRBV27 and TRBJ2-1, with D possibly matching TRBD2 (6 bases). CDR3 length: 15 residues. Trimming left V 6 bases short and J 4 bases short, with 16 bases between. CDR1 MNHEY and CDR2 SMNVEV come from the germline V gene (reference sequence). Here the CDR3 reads CASRPPGLLYNEQFF. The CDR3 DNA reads TGTGCCAGCAGGCCCCCTGGACTACTTTACAATGAGCAGTTCTTC.

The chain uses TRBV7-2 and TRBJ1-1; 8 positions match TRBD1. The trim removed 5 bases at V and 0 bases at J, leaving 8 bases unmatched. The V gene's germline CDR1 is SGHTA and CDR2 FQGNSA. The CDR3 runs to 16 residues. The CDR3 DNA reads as TGTGCCAGCAGCACACAGGGGGGACCTATGAACACTGAAGCTTTCTTT. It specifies CASSTQGGPMNTEAFF.

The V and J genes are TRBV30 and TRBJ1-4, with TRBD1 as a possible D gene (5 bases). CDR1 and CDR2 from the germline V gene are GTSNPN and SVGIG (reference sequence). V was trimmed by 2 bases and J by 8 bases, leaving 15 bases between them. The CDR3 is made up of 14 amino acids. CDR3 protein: CAWSKPGRVEKLFF. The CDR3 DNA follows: TGTGCCTGGAGTAAGCCGGGACGGGTAGAAAAACTGTTTTTT.

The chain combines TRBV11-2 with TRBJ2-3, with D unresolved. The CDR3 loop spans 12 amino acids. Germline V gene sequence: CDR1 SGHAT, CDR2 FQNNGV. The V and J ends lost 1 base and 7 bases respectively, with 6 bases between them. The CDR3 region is CASSLAVYTQYF. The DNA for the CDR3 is TGTGCCAGCAGCTTAGCTGTGTATACGCAGTATTTT.

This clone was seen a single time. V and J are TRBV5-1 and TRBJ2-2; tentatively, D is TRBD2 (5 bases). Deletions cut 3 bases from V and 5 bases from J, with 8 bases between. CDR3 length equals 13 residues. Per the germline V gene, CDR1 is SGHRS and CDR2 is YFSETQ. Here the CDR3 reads CASSSRDTGELFF. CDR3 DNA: TGCGCCAGCAGCTCCCGGGATACCGGGGAGCTGTTTTTT.

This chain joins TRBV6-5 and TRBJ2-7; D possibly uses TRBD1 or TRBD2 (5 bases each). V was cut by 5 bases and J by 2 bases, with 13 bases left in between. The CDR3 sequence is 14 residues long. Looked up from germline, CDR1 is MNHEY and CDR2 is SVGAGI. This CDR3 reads CASSLRARAYEQYF. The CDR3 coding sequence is TGTGCCAGCAGTCTCAGGGCGCGGGCCTACGAGCAGTACTTC.

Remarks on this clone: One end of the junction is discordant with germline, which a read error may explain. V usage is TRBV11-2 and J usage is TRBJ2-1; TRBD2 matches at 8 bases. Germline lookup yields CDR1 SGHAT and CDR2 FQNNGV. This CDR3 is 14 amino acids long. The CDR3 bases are TGTGCCAGCAGCCCCCCCCATACCGAGCGGGGGAGGGTCTTC. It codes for CASSPPHTERGRVF.

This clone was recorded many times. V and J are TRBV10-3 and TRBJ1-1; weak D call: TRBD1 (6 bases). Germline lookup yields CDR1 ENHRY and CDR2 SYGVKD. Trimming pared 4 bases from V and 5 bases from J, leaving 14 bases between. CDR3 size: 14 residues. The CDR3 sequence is CAISGERGVTEAFF. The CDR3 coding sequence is TGTGCCATCAGTGGGGAGAGGGGGGTAACTGAAGCTTTCTTT.

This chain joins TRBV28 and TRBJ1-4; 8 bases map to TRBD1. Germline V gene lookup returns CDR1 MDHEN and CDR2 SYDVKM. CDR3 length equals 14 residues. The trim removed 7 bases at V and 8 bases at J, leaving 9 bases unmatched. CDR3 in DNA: TGTGCCAGCATGGGGGGACAGGTCGGGGAAAAACTGTTTTTT. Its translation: CASMGGQVGEKLFF.

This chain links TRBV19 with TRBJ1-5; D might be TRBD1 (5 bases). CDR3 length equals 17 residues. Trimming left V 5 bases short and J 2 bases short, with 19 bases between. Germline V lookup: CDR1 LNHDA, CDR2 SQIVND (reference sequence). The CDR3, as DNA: TGTGCCAGTAGTCCGACAGTGCCCCAGAGGGGCAATCAGCCCCAGCATTTT. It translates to CASSPTVPQRGNQPQHF.

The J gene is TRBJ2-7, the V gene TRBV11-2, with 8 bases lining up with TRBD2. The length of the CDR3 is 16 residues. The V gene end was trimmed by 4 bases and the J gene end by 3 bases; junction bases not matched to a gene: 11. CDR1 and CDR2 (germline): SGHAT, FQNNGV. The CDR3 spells CASSYLGSGVNYEQYF. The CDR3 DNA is TGTGCCAGCAGCTACCTGGGTAGCGGGGTTAACTACGAGCAGTACTTC.

This CDR3 reads CASKLAGPSTDTQYF. CDR3 DNA: TGTGCCAGCAAACTAGCGGGGCCAAGCACAGATACGCAGTATTTT. The chain combines TRBV2 with TRBJ2-3; 10 bases align to TRBD2. Germline trimming cut 7 bases from V and 0 bases from J; bases unmatched to any gene: 4. Per germline, CDR1 SNHLY and CDR2 FYNNEI. CDR3 length equals 15 residues.

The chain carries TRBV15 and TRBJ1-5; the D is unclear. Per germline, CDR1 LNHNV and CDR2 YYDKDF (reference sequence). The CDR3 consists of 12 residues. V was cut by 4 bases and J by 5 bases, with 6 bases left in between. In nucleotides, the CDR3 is TGTGCCACCAGCACCCCTTATCAGCCCCAGCATTTT. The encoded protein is CATSTPYQPQHF. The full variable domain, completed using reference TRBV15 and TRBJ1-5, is DAMVIQNPRYQVTQFGKPVTLSCSQTLNHNVMYWYQQKSSQAPKLLFHYYDKDFNNEADTPDNFQSRRPNTSFCFLDIRSPGLGDTAMYLCATSTPYQPQHFGDGTRLSIL.

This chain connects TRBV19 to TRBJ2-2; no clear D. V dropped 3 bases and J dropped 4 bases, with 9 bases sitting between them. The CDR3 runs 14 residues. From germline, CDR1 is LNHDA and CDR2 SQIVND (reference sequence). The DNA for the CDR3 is TGTGCCAGTAGTATTGGTCCACTCACCGGGGAGCTGTTTTTT. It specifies CASSIGPLTGELFF. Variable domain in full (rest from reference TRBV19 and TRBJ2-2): DGGITQSPKYLFRKEGQNVTLSCEQNLNHDAMYWYRQDPGQGLRLIYYSQIVNDFQKGDIAEGYSVSREKKESFPLTVTSAQKNPTAFYLCASSIGPLTGELFFGEGSRLTVL.

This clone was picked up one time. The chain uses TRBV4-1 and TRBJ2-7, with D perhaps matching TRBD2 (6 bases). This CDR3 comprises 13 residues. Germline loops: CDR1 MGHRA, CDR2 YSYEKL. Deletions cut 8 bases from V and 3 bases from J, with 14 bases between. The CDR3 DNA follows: TGCGCCAGCGCCCGGGACTCCGGCTACGAGCAGTACTTC. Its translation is CASARDSGYEQYF.

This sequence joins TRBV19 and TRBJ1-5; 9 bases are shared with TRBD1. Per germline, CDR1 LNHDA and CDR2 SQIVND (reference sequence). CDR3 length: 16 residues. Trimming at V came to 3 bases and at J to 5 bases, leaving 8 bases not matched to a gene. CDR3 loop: CASSMGSRDRDQPQHF. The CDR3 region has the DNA TGTGCCAGTAGTATGGGGAGCCGGGACAGGGATCAGCCCCAGCATTTT.